This T cell receptor beta chain was obtained from a study of T cells after yellow fever vaccination (dated by TCRdb to between 2019 and 2020). Regarding the research as a whole: The SMART-Seq v4 Ultra Low Input RNA kit was used to prepare libraries from fractions with low cell numbers. To follow T-cell clones before and after both primary and booster YFV17D yellow fever vaccination, bulk TCR alpha and beta repertoires underwent longitudinal sequencing. The cohort comprised two healthy male donors, one aged 18 to 30 and one aged 30 to 39 years. Blood was collected at multiple timepoints before and after primary and secondary immunization, and bulk PBMC replicates and cell subsets were isolated. Overall study outcomes, separate from this receptor: A small share of clonotypes was detected in both CD4 and CD8 compartments, with the overlap likely arising from convergent recombination. After the booster, most of the clones that had expanded following primary vaccination were detected again (around 95% of CD4 and roughly nine tenths of CD8), which suggests that memory was broadly maintained. Because only two donors were included in the study, the extent to which the findings can be generalized is limited. Computational filtering was needed because FACS-sorted repertoires could contain abundant contaminating clonotypes from the bulk population. The secondary T-cell response was found to be weaker but faster than the primary response, with a peak reached on day 5 rather than on day 15.

The treatment or condition label for this specimen denotes: live attenuated yellow fever vaccine strain. A standard Ficoll-Paque protocol was used to isolate PBMCs from peripheral blood. Epitope-specific CD8 T cells were sorted with a dextramer loaded with the yellow fever NS4B epitope peptide, and anti-CD3 and anti-CD8 staining was applied. TriZol was used to extract RNA from bulk PBMCs, from CD4 and CD8 fractions, and from dextramer-positive and dextramer-negative fractions. TCR cDNA was synthesized by 5'RACE template switching, through which a universal primer site and unique molecular identifiers were introduced. cDNA synthesis was primed from both the TCR alpha and TCR beta constant segments. Two PCR steps were used to amplify libraries, with sample barcodes and sequencing adapters being added in the second step. Sequencing of libraries was done on Illumina HiSeq 2500 (2x100 bp) or NovaSeq (2x150 bp). The original pipeline was this. MIGEC handled demultiplexing of reads and collapsing into UMI consensus sequences, while MiXCR performed V(D)J alignment. Using edgeR on replicate PBMC samples, clonotypes were called vaccine-responding if FDR was below 0.01 and the log2 fold change was above 5 up to day 15. CD4 or CD8 identity was assigned to each bulk clonotype according to whether the clonotype was present at higher abundance in the sequenced CD4 repertoire or the sequenced CD8 repertoire. NS4B-specific clonotypes were defined as those at least 10-fold enriched in dextramer-positive over dextramer-negative fractions; CD4-biased clonotypes were excluded. The public reads were quality trimmed at Q25 with fastp and then assembled into clones with MiXCR by TCRdb, keeping productive beta chains. For every CDR3 protein sequence, its rows merge into one entry that carries the most common genes and DNA. The V and J calls, along with clone size, are taken from TCRdb and not from the paper's own processing. This sample is represented by about 96,000 distinct CDR3 sequences; roughly 8.2% of them were singletons. Approximately 16% of the sample belongs to the ten largest clones.

In regard to this clonotype: The record has no base qualities; no much larger clone is one base away.

The specimen was CD8+ T cells not binding an NS4B(214-222) dextramer, sorted from PBMCs, collected roughly 15 days after the first yellow fever vaccination. The intended sense of this specimen's cell subset or site label: NS4B epitope dextramer-negative CD8 T cells. This TCR was sampled from a man aged 18-30 years who received the YFV17D yellow fever vaccine.

The CDR3 in this case is CASSDRTARVANYGYTF. At the DNA level, the sequence is TGTGCCAGCAGTGATCGGACGGCCCGTGTTGCTAACTATGGCTACACCTTC. Here the chain combines TRBV2 and TRBJ1-2; too little of a D gene remains to name it. CDR1 and CDR2 are drawn from the germline V gene: SNHLY, FYNNEI. Between the V and J ends, shortened by 3 bases and 0 bases respectively, the junction contains 17 bases. The CDR3 measures 17 amino acids from cysteine to phenylalanine. Only CDR3 DNA is held: 51 bases, read in frame from base 1.